This T cell receptor (beta chain) was observed in a study of shared clonotypes between healthy human individuals. Both subsets, CD45RA+ naive and CD45RA-negative memory, were split from the CD4+ cells. Study-level points and caveats: Non-shared clonotypes were found to have lower generation probabilities than the clonotypes that were shared by all four of the sorted-subset donors. Estimated clonotype richness was generally higher in naive than memory subsets.

Trimming took 4 bases from V and 6 from J, leaving 16 bases between them. This CDR3 spans 15 amino acids. Germline lookup yields CDR1 WSHSY and CDR2 SAAADI. Points on this clone: What it recognizes is unknown.

TCRdb keeps only in-frame clones here, not all; method: immunoSEQ multiplex PCR. The data contain nearly 1 million clones, 76% of them singletons. The V and J genes are TRBV10-2 and TRBJ2-1; D is possibly TRBD2 (5 bases). The sequence was obtained from a man aged 18 to 29 in good health. The sequenced sample was memory CD4+ T cells sorted from blood. Stated subset: CD45RA-negative fraction. The CDR3 sequence is CASSGGPSKRNEQFF. The CDR3 bases are TGCGCCAGCAGTGGGGGTCCTAGCAAACGCAATGAGCAGTTCTTC.